Here is one TCR beta chain with its context. Its antigen is undetermined. The sample comes from a study of T cells in narcolepsy. Sequencing used immunoSEQ multiplex PCR; TCRdb keeps in-frame clones, though not all of them. The sample consists of around 30,000 clones, 78% of them appearing once. Looked up from germline, CDR1 is SGHVS and CDR2 is FQNEAQ. V was pared by 2 bases and J by 4 bases, with 5 bases of the junction left unmatched. This CDR3 comprises 15 residues. Study-wide points: Reportedly, autoreactive clonotypes were serially detected in patients' blood but not controls'. Autoreactive HCRT-specific and TRIB2-specific clonotypes were marked in same-patient CSF-versus-blood CD4+ comparisons.

Sequences were obtained from CD45RA- memory CD4+ T cells from PBMCs. The receptor was derived from a human donor with narcolepsy. The V gene is TRBV7-8, the J gene TRBJ1-1; 9 nucleotides match TRBD1. The DNA of the CDR3 is TGTGCCAGCAGCTTAAGTGACAGGGGGGGCACTGAAGCTTTCTTT. This sequence encodes CASSLSDRGGTEAFF. The complete variable domain, with remaining parts taken from reference TRBV7-8 and TRBJ1-1, reads GAGVSQSPRYKVAKRGQDVALRCDPISGHVSLFWYQQALGQGPEFLTYFQNEAQLDKSGLPSDRFFAERPEGSVSTLKIQRTQQEDSAVYLCASSLSDRGGTEAFFGQGTRLTVV.